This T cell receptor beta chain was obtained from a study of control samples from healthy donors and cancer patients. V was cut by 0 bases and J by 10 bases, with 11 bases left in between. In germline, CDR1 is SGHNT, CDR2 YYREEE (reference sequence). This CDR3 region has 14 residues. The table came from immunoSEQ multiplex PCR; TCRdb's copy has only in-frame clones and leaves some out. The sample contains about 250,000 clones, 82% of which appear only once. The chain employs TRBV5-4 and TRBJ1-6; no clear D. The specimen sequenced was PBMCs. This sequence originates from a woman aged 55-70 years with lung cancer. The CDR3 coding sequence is TGTGCCAGCAGCTTGGGAGGGTTAGGCTCACCCCTCCACTTT. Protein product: CASSLGGLGSPLHF.